The entry that follows covers one T cell receptor (beta chain) sequence. What it recognizes is unknown. Libraries were prepared by immunoSEQ multiplex PCR; TCRdb keeps only in-frame clonotypes and omits some of them. This table holds about 73,000 clones, about four fifths found once. Before sequencing, viral peptide pools were used by the ViraFEST assay to expand antigen-specific CD4+ T cells. Isolation of CD4+ T cells took place after more than 9 days of culture. The healthy vaccine recipients, who had no prior SARS-CoV-2 infection, showed negative nucleocapsid antibodies. Cultures of under 2.5 million PBMC per well contained roughly 9.4 IU/ml IL-2 plus 10 ug/ml peptides. IL-2 medium took the place of half the medium on both days 3 and 7. These data are taken from a study of vaccination effects on CD4 cells after COVID-19. Overall study findings and caveats: Nearly all vaccine-induced clones in healthy recipients recognized only SARS-CoV-2.

This CDR3 comprises 12 residues. Trimming cost V 3 bases and J 8 bases, with 9 bases left between them. Germline values: CDR1 SGDLS, CDR2 YYNGEE. The clonotype comes from a human donor who received a COVID-19 vaccine. The input for sequencing was CD4+ T cells from PBMCs cultured with HCoV-NL63 spike peptides, taken before COVID-19 vaccination. The chain couples TRBV9 to TRBJ2-1; no reliable D call. The CDR3 region has the DNA TGTGCCAGCAGCGCCTTCGCCTATGAGCAGTTCTTC. Its protein product is CASSAFAYEQFF.